The 18 T cell receptor beta chains reported below all come from one sample, sequenced in a study of cytomegalovirus exposure and HLA in healthy donors. Produced via immunoSEQ multiplex PCR; TCRdb's table is partial and in-frame only. The profile shows 330,000 or so clones, around 86% of them singletons. Source material: PBMCs. These receptors originate from a woman between 18 and 30 years old in good health and CMV-seronegative.

A word on this clone: This may arise from a read error, as a much more abundant clone is one base away. The chain joins TRBV7-3 to TRBJ2-1, with D unclear. V gave up 2 bases and J gave up 0 bases, with 8 bases separating them. CDR1 SGHTA and CDR2 FQGTGA come from the germline V gene. This CDR3 has 15 residues. The CDR3 loop is CASSLDRSSYNEQFF. In DNA, the CDR3 is TGTGCCAGCAGCTTAGACCGGAGCTCCTACAATGAGCAGTTCTTC. Full variable domain (outside the CDR3, taken from reference TRBV7-3 and TRBJ2-1): GAGVSQTPSNKVTEKGKYVELRCDPISGHTALYWYRQSLGQGPEFLIYFQGTGAADDSGLPNDRFFAVRPEGSVSTLKIQRTERGDSAVYLCASSLDRSSYNEQFFGPGTRLTVL.

A remark on this clone: Other nucleotide sequences from this sample produce the same CDR3. CDR3 residues: CASSSAGGSYEQYF. The CDR3 DNA reads as TGTGCCAGCAGCTCAGCGGGAGGTTCCTACGAGCAGTACTTC. The chain joins TRBV7-2 to TRBJ2-7; TRBD2 matches 9 bases. The CDR3 covers 14 residues. Germline V lookup: CDR1 SGHTA, CDR2 FQGNSA. The ends lost 4 bases at V and 1 base at J; junction bases unmatched: 2.

There are a few counts of this clone. The rearrangement links TRBV29-1 to TRBJ1-2; D gene uncertain. Trimming took off 7 bases at V and 2 bases at J, with 11 bases between the two ends. Looked up from germline, CDR1 is SQVTM and CDR2 is ANQGSEA. The CDR3 runs to 12 residues. The DNA of the CDR3 is TGCAGCGGACTGACGGGGAACTATGGCTACACCTTC. Its translation is CSGLTGNYGYTF.

A word on this clone: This CDR3 is also generated by other DNA sequences in the sample. The chain carries TRBV9 and TRBJ2-6; D is undetermined. CDR1 SGDLS and CDR2 YYNGEE come from the germline V gene. V lost 0 bases and J lost 1, with 5 bases in between. This CDR3 spans 15 amino acids. The CDR3 loop reads CASSVGQSGANVLTF. DNA for the CDR3: TGTGCCAGCAGCGTAGGTCAGTCTGGGGCCAACGTCCTGACTTTC.

About this clone itself: The same CDR3 can be traced to other DNA sequences in this sample. This sequence joins TRBV19 and TRBJ2-7, with D tentatively TRBD2 (6 bases). Trimming took off 5 bases at V and 7 bases at J, with 12 bases between the two ends. Germline lookup yields CDR1 LNHDA and CDR2 SQIVND (reference sequence). CDR3 length: 12 amino acids. CDR3 nucleotides: TGTGCCAGTAGTCCCCTGGGGGGTGAGCAGTACTTC. Protein: CASSPLGGEQYF.

The chain joins TRBV5-1 to TRBJ1-4; maybe TRBD1 (6 bases). Trimming took 3 bases from V and 2 from J, leaving 11 bases between them. CDR1 and CDR2 (germline): SGHRS, YFSETQ. The CDR3 totals 15 residues. The CDR3 bases are TGCGCCAGCAGCTCTAAGGACAGCACTAATGAAAAACTGTTTTTT. Its protein product is CASSSKDSTNEKLFF.

The rearrangement uses TRBV10-3 and TRBJ2-7; TRBD2 aligns across 7 bases. The germline V gene encodes CDR1 ENHRY and CDR2 SYGVKD. CDR3 size: 14 residues. With 7 bases clipped from V and 0 bases from J, the junction kept 6 bases outside the gene matches. The CDR3 coding sequence is TGTGCCATCAAAGAGCGGGATTCCTCCTACGAGCAGTACTTC. Translation: CAIKERDSSYEQYF.

The chain carries TRBV2 and TRBJ2-1; 9 bases map to TRBD2. CDR3 length equals 15 residues. Germline CDR1 is SNHLY and CDR2 is FYNNEI. With 5 bases clipped from V and 4 bases from J, the junction kept 6 bases outside the gene matches. CDR3 residues: CASSLAGGAYNEQFF. The CDR3 nucleotides are TGTGCCAGCAGTTTGGCGGGAGGGGCATACAATGAGCAGTTCTTC.

This clone was found once. This rearrangement joins TRBV7-2 to TRBJ1-1; D unclear. Germline V gene data show CDR1 as SGHTA and CDR2 as FQGNSA. The CDR3 is 13 amino acids. Trimming cost V 5 bases and J 5 bases, with 12 bases left between them. The CDR3 loop is CASSPEGWTEAFF. The CDR3 DNA reads as TGTGCCAGCAGCCCGGAGGGTTGGACTGAAGCTTTCTTT.

The rearrangement uses TRBV5-4 and TRBJ2-1; 14 bases fit TRBD2. The J segment lost 8 bases and the V segment lost 6 bases, leaving 10 bases of the junction unmatched. Germline V gene sequence: CDR1 SGHNT, CDR2 YYREEE (reference sequence). The CDR3 totals 16 residues. The CDR3 is CASTPGTGLAGDEQFF. In DNA form, the CDR3 reads TGTGCCAGCACCCCCGGGACGGGACTAGCGGGAGATGAGCAGTTCTTC.

The chain recombines TRBV7-2 with TRBJ2-3; TRBD2 is a possible D gene (7 bases). Germline values: CDR1 SGHTA, CDR2 FQGNSA. V lost 4 bases and J lost 8, with 13 bases in between. This CDR3 spans 13 amino acids. CDR3 coding DNA: TGTGCCAGCAGCTCCGGGGGGCCAGGTACGCAGTATTTT. Translating gives CASSSGGPGTQYF.

The genes are TRBV6-5 and TRBJ1-1; perhaps TRBD1 as D (6 bases). CDR1 and CDR2 (germline): MNHEY, SVGAGI. This CDR3 spans 12 amino acids. V dropped 8 bases and J dropped 12 bases, with 19 bases sitting between them. CDR3 coding DNA: TGTGCCAGCGGGGGAAAAGGACAGATGCCTTTCTTT. Amino acid sequence: CASGGKGQMPFF.

The chain is built from TRBV28 and TRBJ2-1, with D tentatively TRBD1 (5 bases). Between the trimmed V and J ends, which lost 4 bases and 5 bases, there was a span of 18 bases. This CDR3 spans 16 amino acids. Looked up from germline, CDR1 is MDHEN and CDR2 is SYDVKM. Here the CDR3 DNA reads TGTGCCAGCAGTTCTTTTGGCAGGACAATTCACAATGAGCAGTTCTTC. Residues: CASSSFGRTIHNEQFF. Full variable domain (rest looked up from reference TRBV28 and TRBJ2-1): DVKVTQSSRYLVKRTGEKVFLECVQDMDHENMFWYRQDPGLGLRLIYFSYDVKMKEKGDIPEGYSVSREKKERFSLILESASTNQTSMYLCASSSFGRTIHNEQFFGPGTRLTVL.

V and J are TRBV19 and TRBJ2-1; 11 bases are shared with TRBD2. The CDR3 runs 16 residues. Per the germline V gene, CDR1 is LNHDA and CDR2 is SQIVND (reference sequence). Germline trimming cut 5 bases from V and 0 bases from J; bases unmatched to any gene: 3. The CDR3 DNA reads TGTGCCAGTAGTTTCACTAGCGGGGGCTCCTACAATGAGCAGTTCTTC. Its protein is CASSFTSGGSYNEQFF.

The V and J genes are TRBV7-6 and TRBJ2-1; TRBD2 aligns across 8 bases. Losses at the gene ends were 1 base for V and 3 bases for J; bases not matched to a gene: 2. CDR1 SGHVS and CDR2 FNYEAQ come from the germline V gene. The CDR3 has 15 amino acids. The CDR3 loop is CASSLVSGVYNEQFF. The CDR3, as DNA: TGTGCCAGCAGCTTAGTTAGCGGGGTCTACAATGAGCAGTTCTTC.

The chain couples TRBV7-9 to TRBJ2-6; D is unresolved. The CDR3 consists of 18 residues. V was clipped by 1 base and J by 2 bases, with 15 bases between them. Germline CDR1 reads SEHNR; CDR2 reads FQNEAQ (reference sequence). In DNA form, the CDR3 reads TGTGCCAGCAGCTTAGTTGTCAGGTTGGGTGCTGGGGCCAACGTCCTGACTTTC. Its protein is CASSLVVRLGAGANVLTF.

The chain joins TRBV5-1 to TRBJ2-2; 11 nucleotides line up with TRBD2. CDR3 length equals 15 residues. CDR1 is SGHRS, CDR2 YFSETQ, per germline. V shed 0 bases, J shed 5 bases, and the junction held 0 bases outside the gene matches. The CDR3 DNA follows: TGCGCCAGCAGCTTGGGGACTAGCGGGACCGGGGAGCTGTTTTTT. It encodes CASSLGTSGTGELFF.

This chain joins TRBV7-8 and TRBJ2-6; a possible D gene is TRBD1 (5 bases). Germline V gives CDR1 SGHVS, CDR2 FQNEAQ. The length of the CDR3 is 13 residues. Trimming left V 10 bases short and J 4 bases short, with 11 bases between. The DNA for the CDR3 is TGTGCCATCCAAGGGGTCGGGGCCAACGTCCTGACTTTC. It translates to CAIQGVGANVLTF.